This is a list of T cell receptor beta chains from one sample in a study of OX40 agonist ivuxolimab in advanced cancers. Libraries were prepared by immunoSEQ multiplex PCR; TCRdb keeps only in-frame clonotypes and omits some of them. The sample has tens of thousands of clones, roughly nine tenths seen once. Here the sequenced sample was CD4+ or CD8+ T cells sorted from blood, taken in a trial of the OX40 agonist ivuxolimab. The receptors were gathered from an adult with an advanced solid tumor such as melanoma, head and neck, liver or kidney cancer. The CDR3 runs from the conserved cysteine through the conserved F or W. D genes are given only for firm matches. Size is omitted from some rows. Given values are once, few, many or a class for expanded clones.

v_gene	d_gene	j_gene	abundance	CDR3nt	CDR3aa
TRBV28	TRBD1	TRBJ1-2	-	TGTGCCAGCAGTAAGAGGGACAGGGCGCTTGTTATTAACTATGGCTACACCTTC	CASSKRDRALVINYGYTF
TRBV18	TRBD1	TRBJ1-1	-	TGTGCCAGCTATTTGACAGGGAACCCTAACACTGAAGCTTTCTTT	CASYLTGNPNTEAFF
TRBV6-5	-	TRBJ2-2	-	TGTGCCACCAGAGTAAACACCGGGGAGCTGTTTTTT	CATRVNTGELFF
TRBV11-2	-	TRBJ2-2	-	TGTGCCAGCAGCTTAATCACGGGGACGGACACCGGGGAGCTGTTTTTT	CASSLITGTDTGELFF
TRBV7-8	TRBD1	TRBJ2-7	few	TGTGCCAGCAGCCCCTGGGACAGGGGAGCCGAGCAGTACTTC	CASSPWDRGAEQYF
TRBV10-1	-	TRBJ2-3	-	TGCGCCAGGCCGAGCGGTGAGGGAGATACGCAGTATTTT	CARPSGEGDTQYF
TRBV4-1	-	TRBJ2-7	-	TGCGCCAGCAGCCATCAATATGGGGCGGGGTCCTCCTACGAGCAGTACTTC	CASSHQYGAGSSYEQYF
TRBV27	-	TRBJ1-4	-	TGTGCCAGCAGTTTGGGGGGGAATGCTAATGAAAAACTGTTTTTT	CASSLGGNANEKLFF
TRBV27	-	TRBJ1-2	-	TGTGCCAGCAGCGTGAACCCGGACTATGGCTACACCTTC	CASSVNPDYGYTF
TRBV27	TRBD2	TRBJ2-1	-	TGTGCCATAGGTACGGGGGAGGGCTACAATGAGCAGTTCTTC	CAIGTGEGYNEQFF
TRBV7-9	-	TRBJ1-1	-	TGTGCCAGCCTCCAGTGGCAGGAAAACACTGAAGCTTTCTTT	CASLQWQENTEAFF
TRBV13	-	TRBJ1-1	-	TGTGCCAGCAGCCTGGTCGGGGGGGACACTGAAGCTTTCTTT	CASSLVGGDTEAFF
TRBV28	-	TRBJ2-1	-	TGTGCCAGCAGTTTAGGGCCGGGGAGTTACAATGAGCAGTTCTTC	CASSLGPGSYNEQFF
TRBV11-3	TRBD2	TRBJ2-3	-	TGTGCCAGCAGCCTAATAGCGGGTCGCATCACAGATACGCAGTATTTT	CASSLIAGRITDTQYF
TRBV30	-	TRBJ2-7	-	TGTGCCTGGAGTGTACGAGGGGTCGAGCAGTACTTC	CAWSVRGVEQYF
TRBV11-3	TRBD2	TRBJ2-1	few	TGTGCCAGCAGCTTACCTAGCGGGAGGAATGAGCAGTTCTTC	CASSLPSGRNEQFF
TRBV6-1	-	TRBJ2-1	-	TGTGCCAGCAGTGATCTCCGGCCGGGTAGCTCCTACAATGAGCAGTTCTTC	CASSDLRPGSSYNEQFF
TRBV5-1	-	TRBJ1-1	-	TGCGCCAGCAGTTCAAGGGAGGTGAACACTGAAGCTTTCTTT	CASSSREVNTEAFF
TRBV30	-	TRBJ2-5	-	-	CAWSVGTGNLYF
TRBV5-4	TRBD2	TRBJ2-7	-	TGTGCCAGCAGCGGAGCGGGAGGGTCCTACGAGCAGTACTTC	CASSGAGGSYEQYF
TRBV2	-	TRBJ1-3	-	TGTGCCAGCAAAGGGACGGACTCTGGAAACACCATATATTTT	CASKGTDSGNTIYF
TRBV7-9	-	TRBJ2-6	-	TGTGCCAGCAGCCCGGGTGCCGTCCTGACTTTC	CASSPGAVLTF
TRBV4-3	-	TRBJ2-1	-	TGCGCCAGCAGCCGGGGCCGAGGGGAGCAGTTCTTC	CASSRGRGEQFF
TRBV5-1	-	TRBJ2-1	-	TGCGCCAGCAGCTGGGCCCCCGGGCGCGAGCAGTTCTTC	CASSWAPGREQFF
TRBV6-5	TRBD1	TRBJ1-5	-	TGTGCCAGCAGTTCAGGGGGAAGTAAGCCCCAGCATTTT	CASSSGGSKPQHF
TRBV11-2	TRBD1	TRBJ1-1	-	TGTGCCAGCAGCTTACCCACAGGGGCTCTGAACACTGAAGCTTTCTTT	CASSLPTGALNTEAFF
TRBV5-5	-	TRBJ1-4	-	TGTGCCAGCAGCTCGGGGGTTACTAATGAAAAACTGTTTTTT	CASSSGVTNEKLFF
TRBV5-1	TRBD1	TRBJ2-3	-	TGCGCCAGCAGCTTGGCAGGACAGGTCGTGAGCACAGATACGCAGTATTTT	CASSLAGQVVSTDTQYF
TRBV4-3	TRBD1	TRBJ2-2	-	TGCGCCAGCAGCGACGGACAGGGCAACACCGGGGAGCTGTTTTTT	CASSDGQGNTGELFF
TRBV4-3	-	TRBJ1-4	-	TGCGCCAGCAGCCAAGAGGTTTCCCCCCAGAAGGCTAATGAAAAACTGTTTTTT	CASSQEVSPQKANEKLFF
TRBV9	-	TRBJ1-6	-	TGTGCCAGCAGCGAAGTGGGCCGGGGATCACCCCTCCACTTT	CASSEVGRGSPLHF
TRBV5-1	-	TRBJ2-3	few	TGCGCCAGCAGCTTGGCCGGGGGAGCAGATACGCAGTATTTT	CASSLAGGADTQYF
TRBV5-1	-	TRBJ2-7	once	TGCGCCAGCAGCTCAACCGACAGGTACGAGCAGTACTTC	CASSSTDRYEQYF
TRBV25-1	-	TRBJ2-1	-	TGTGCCAGCAGTGAACCGCTAGGAGCCCTATGCAATGAGCAGTTCTTC	CASSEPLGALCNEQFF
TRBV28	-	TRBJ2-3	-	TGTGCCAGTAGGGGGGTCGGGAGCGGGGCAGATACGCAGTATTTT	CASRGVGSGADTQYF
TRBV4-3	-	TRBJ2-2	once	TGCGCCAGCAGCTACGGCCGAAACACCGGGGAGCTGTTTTTT	CASSYGRNTGELFF
TRBV13	TRBD2	TRBJ2-5	-	TGTGCCAGCAGCCACCGACTAGCGGGGCGCCAAGAGACCCAGTACTTC	CASSHRLAGRQETQYF
TRBV11-3	-	TRBJ2-6	-	TGTGCCAGCAGCTTAGATGAGTCTGGGGCCAACGTCCTGACTTTC	CASSLDESGANVLTF
TRBV7-9	-	TRBJ2-1	-	TGTGCCAGCAGCAAACAGGGGGGGAGGAGCGCCTCCTACAATGAGCAGTTCTTC	CASSKQGGRSASYNEQFF
TRBV11-2	TRBD1	TRBJ2-1	-	TGTGCCAGCAGCTTAGGGACAGGGGCCAATGAGCAGTTCTTC	CASSLGTGANEQFF
TRBV11-2	-	TRBJ2-7	-	TGTGCCAGCAGAACGACCTCAGGGTCCCTACCCTACGAGCAGTACTTC	CASRTTSGSLPYEQYF
TRBV9	-	TRBJ1-3	-	TGTGCCAGCAGCCTCAATGGGAGGGACTACTCTGGAAACACCATATATTTT	CASSLNGRDYSGNTIYF